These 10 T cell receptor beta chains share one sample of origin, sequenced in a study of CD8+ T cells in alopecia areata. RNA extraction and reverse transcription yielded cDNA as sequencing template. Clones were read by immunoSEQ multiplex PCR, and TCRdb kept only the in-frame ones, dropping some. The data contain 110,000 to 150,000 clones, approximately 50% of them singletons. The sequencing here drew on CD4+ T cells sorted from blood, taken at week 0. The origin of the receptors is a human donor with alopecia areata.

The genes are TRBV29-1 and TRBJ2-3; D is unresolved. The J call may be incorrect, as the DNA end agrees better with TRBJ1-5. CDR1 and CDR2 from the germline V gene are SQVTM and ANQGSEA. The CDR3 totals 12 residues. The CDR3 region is CSVEDHRTSQHF. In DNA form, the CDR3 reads TGCAGCGTTGAAGATCATAGGACTAGCCAGCATTTT.

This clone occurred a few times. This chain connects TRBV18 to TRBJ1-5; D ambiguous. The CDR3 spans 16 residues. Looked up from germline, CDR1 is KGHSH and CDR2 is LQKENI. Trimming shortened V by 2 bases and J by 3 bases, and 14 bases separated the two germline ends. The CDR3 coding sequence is TGTGCCAGCTCACCAGAACTAGTCGTGACCAATCAGCCCCAGCATTTT. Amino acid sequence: CASSPELVVTNQPQHF.

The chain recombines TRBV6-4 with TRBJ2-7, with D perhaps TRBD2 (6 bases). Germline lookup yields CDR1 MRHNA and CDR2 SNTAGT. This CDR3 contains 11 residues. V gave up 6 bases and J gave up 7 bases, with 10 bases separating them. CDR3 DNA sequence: TGTGCCAGCAGCGGGAGTAGAGAGCAGTACTTC. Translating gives CASSGSREQYF.

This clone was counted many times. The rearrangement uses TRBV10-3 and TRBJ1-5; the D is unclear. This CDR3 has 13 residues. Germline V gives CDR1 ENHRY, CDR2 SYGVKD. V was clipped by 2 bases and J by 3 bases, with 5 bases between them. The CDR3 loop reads CAISEGPNQPQHF. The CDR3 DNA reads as TGTGCCATCAGTGAGGGTCCCAATCAGCCCCAGCATTTT.

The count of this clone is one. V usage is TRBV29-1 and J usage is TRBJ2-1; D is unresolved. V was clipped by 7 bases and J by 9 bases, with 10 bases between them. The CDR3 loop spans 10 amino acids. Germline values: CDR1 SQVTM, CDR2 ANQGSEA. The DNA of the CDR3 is TGCAGCGGGATTCGGGTTGAGCAGTTCTTC. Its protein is CSGIRVEQFF.

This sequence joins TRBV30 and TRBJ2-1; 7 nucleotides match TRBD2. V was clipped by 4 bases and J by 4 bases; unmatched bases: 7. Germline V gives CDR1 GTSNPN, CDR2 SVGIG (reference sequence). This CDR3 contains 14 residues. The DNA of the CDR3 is TGTGCCTGGACGAAGCGGGAACGTTACAATGAGCAGTTCTTC. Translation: CAWTKRERYNEQFF.

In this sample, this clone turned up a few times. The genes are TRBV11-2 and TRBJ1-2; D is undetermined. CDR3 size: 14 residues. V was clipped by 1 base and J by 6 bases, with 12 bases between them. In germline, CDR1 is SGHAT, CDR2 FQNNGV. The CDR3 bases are TGTGCCAGCAGCTTAGTGGGGTCGGACCATGGCTACACCTTC. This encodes CASSLVGSDHGYTF.

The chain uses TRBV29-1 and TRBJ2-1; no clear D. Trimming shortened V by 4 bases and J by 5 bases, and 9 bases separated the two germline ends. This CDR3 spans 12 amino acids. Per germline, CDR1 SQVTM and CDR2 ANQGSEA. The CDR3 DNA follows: TGCAGCGTTGTCTCCTGGGACAATGAGCAGTTCTTC. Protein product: CSVVSWDNEQFF.

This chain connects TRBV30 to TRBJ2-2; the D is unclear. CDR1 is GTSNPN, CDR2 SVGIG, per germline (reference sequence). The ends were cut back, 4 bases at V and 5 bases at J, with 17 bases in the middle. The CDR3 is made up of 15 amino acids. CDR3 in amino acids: CAWTDLSRLTGELFF. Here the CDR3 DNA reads TGTGCCTGGACGGATCTTAGCCGACTTACCGGGGAGCTGTTTTTT.

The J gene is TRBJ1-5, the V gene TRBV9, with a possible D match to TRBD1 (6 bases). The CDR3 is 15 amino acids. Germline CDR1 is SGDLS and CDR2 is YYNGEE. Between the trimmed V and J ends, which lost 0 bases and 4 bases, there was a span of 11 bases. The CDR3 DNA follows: TGTGCCAGCAGCGTAGATCCGGGACAAAATCAGCCCCAGCATTTT. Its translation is CASSVDPGQNQPQHF.